The source of this TCR beta chain is a study of control samples from healthy donors and cancer patients. Clones were read by immunoSEQ multiplex PCR, and TCRdb kept only the in-frame ones, dropping some. This table holds a few hundred thousand clones, over 75% found once. Trimming removed 6 bases from V and 5 bases from J, with 19 bases in between. The CDR3 consists of 15 residues. CDR1 is MNHEY, CDR2 SVGAGI, per germline. The TCR comes from a man aged 35 to 55 with head and neck cancer. V is TRBV6-5 and J is TRBJ1-2; D is possibly TRBD1 (6 bases). The sequenced material came from PBMCs. Written as DNA, the CDR3 is TGTGCCAGCAGGGAGGGGGTTAATCCGTCTTATGGCTACACCTTC. The encoded protein is CASREGVNPSYGYTF.